These T cell receptor beta chains were read from a single sample in a study of blood T cell repertoires in COVID-19. The data were produced by immunoSEQ multiplex PCR, yet TCRdb's version contains in-frame clones alone and is incomplete. The sample includes over 80,000 clones, 87% of them seen just once. Material: peripheral blood. These receptors were collected from a human donor in a cohort sampled during active COVID-19. Each CDR3 is given with its conserved first and last residue. D genes are given only for firm matches. Clone size, where shown, is once, few, many, or a class for clones that have expanded.

TRBJ1-4 NA TRBD1 TRBV19 CASSTRDRGINEKLFF TGTGCCAGTAGTACAAGGGACAGGGGAATTAATGAAAAACTGTTTTTT
TRBJ1-2 NA NA TRBV3-1/TRBV3-2 CASSPRTDNGYTF TGTGCCAGCAGCCCCCGGACAGATAATGGCTACACCTTC
TRBJ2-7 NA TRBD1 TRBV19 CASSIGEGAGKYF TGTGCCAGTAGTATAGGTGAGGGGGCAGGAAAGTACTTC
TRBJ2-1 few TRBD1 TRBV6-6 CASRPDRVGEQFF TGTGCCAGCAGACCAGACAGGGTTGGTGAGCAGTTCTTC
TRBJ1-4 NA TRBD1 TRBV2 CASSAGQGFSFLFF TGTGCCAGCAGCGCGGGACAGGGCTTCTCGTTTCTGTTTTTT
TRBJ1-4 NA TRBD1 TRBV5-5 CASSQTGEENEKLFF TGTGCCAGCAGCCAAACAGGGGAAGAGAATGAAAAACTGTTTTTT
TRBJ2-7 NA NA TRBV28 CASSPEITAYEQYF TGTGCCAGCAGTCCCGAGATTACTGCCTACGAGCAGTACTTC
TRBJ2-7 NA NA TRBV9 CASSARGFPYEQYF TGTGCCAGCAGCGCCCGCGGGTTTCCCTACGAGCAGTACTTC
TRBJ2-2 NA TRBD2 TRBV6-2/TRBV6-3 CASSGRGAGELFF TGTGCCAGCAGTGGTCGGGGGGCCGGGGAGCTGTTTTTT
TRBJ2-1 NA TRBD1 TRBV6-5 CASSWGQRYNEQFF TGTGCCAGCAGTTGGGGACAGCGATACAATGAGCAGTTCTTC